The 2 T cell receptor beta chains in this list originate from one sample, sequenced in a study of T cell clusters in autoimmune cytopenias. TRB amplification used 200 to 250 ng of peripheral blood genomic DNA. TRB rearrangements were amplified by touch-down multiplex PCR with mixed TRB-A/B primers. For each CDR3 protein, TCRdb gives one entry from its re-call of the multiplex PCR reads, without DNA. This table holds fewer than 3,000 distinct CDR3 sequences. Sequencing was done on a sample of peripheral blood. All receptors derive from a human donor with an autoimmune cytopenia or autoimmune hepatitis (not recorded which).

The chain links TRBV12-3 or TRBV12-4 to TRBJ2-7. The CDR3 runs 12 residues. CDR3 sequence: CASRPDGGEQYF.

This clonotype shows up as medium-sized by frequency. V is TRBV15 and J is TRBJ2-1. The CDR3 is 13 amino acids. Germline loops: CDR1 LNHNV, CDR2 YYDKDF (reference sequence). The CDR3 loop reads CATSRDRRYEQFF.